This T cell receptor beta chain was captured in a study of Graves' ophthalmopathy and Graves' hyperthyroidism. For repertoire sequencing, the TCR beta CDR3 regions were amplified from RNA transcripts. RT-PCR in the first round used HTBI primers; a second-round multiplex PCR followed. TCRdb itself ran the multiplex PCR reads through MiXCR, one entry per CDR3 protein. The sample lists about 24,000 distinct CDR3 sequences; 45% to 60% were seen once. Per germline, CDR1 MNHNS and CDR2 SASEGT. CDR3 length equals 15 residues. The J segment lost 5 bases and the V segment lost 2 bases, leaving 6 bases of the junction unmatched.

The chain combines TRBV6-1 with TRBJ2-1; 7 bases map to TRBD2. The specimen sequenced was peripheral blood. The TCR originated in an adult woman with stable Graves' hyperthyroidism. The CDR3 spells CASSERAAGNNEQFF. The CDR3 nucleotides are TGTGCCAGCAGTGAAAGAGCAGCGGGAAACAATGAGCAGTTCTTC.